This entry concerns a single TCR beta chain. Sequenced by immunoSEQ multiplex PCR; TCRdb stores in-frame clones only, minus some. The data contain over 110,000 clones, 85% to 90% of them seen just once; the ten biggest clones take up about 11%. The data stem from a study of blood T cell repertoires in COVID-19. The ends were cut back, 8 bases at V and 1 base at J, with 8 bases in the middle. This CDR3 contains 11 residues. The germline V gene encodes CDR1 SQVTM and CDR2 ANQGSEA. The recovered donors of Cohort 3 showed two negative PCRs, clearance, or symptom resolution. Sequencing used PBMCs or T cells enriched from blood (not recorded which). This clonotype was sampled from a man aged 55 to 70 who had recovered from COVID-19. The rearrangement links TRBV29-1 to TRBJ1-1; D unclear. The CDR3 sequence is CSTASNTEAFF. The CDR3 DNA reads TGCAGCACGGCCTCGAACACTGAAGCTTTCTTT.